Listed below are T cell receptor beta chains from one sample, sequenced in a study of blood T cell repertoires in COVID-19. Sequencing used immunoSEQ multiplex PCR; TCRdb keeps in-frame clones, though not all of them. The sample gives some 380,000 clones, approximately 77% of which show up once; roughly 1.2% is in the top ten. The sample taken for sequencing was peripheral blood. These receptors all stem from a human donor with acute or convalescent COVID-19. The donor label of this sample is uncertain. The CDR3 runs from the conserved cysteine through the conserved F or W. D genes are given only for firm matches. A row's size may be missing; if present it is once, few, many or a size class.

J gene: TRBJ2-7
D gene: .
V gene: TRBV10-2
clone size: .
CDR3 protein: CASTRTSNYEQYF
CDR3 DNA: TGCGCCAGCACTCGAACTAGCAACTACGAGCAGTACTTC

J gene: TRBJ1-1
D gene: TRBD1
V gene: TRBV29-1
clone size: .
CDR3 protein: CSVLQGALNTEAFF
CDR3 DNA: TGCAGCGTCCTACAGGGGGCCTTGAACACTGAAGCTTTCTTT

J gene: TRBJ2-7
D gene: .
V gene: TRBV5-5
clone size: .
CDR3 protein: CASSLSTGPYEQYF
CDR3 DNA: TGTGCCAGCAGCTTGAGTACAGGGCCTTACGAGCAGTACTTC

J gene: TRBJ1-2
D gene: TRBD1
V gene: TRBV18
clone size: .
CDR3 protein: CASSPRTGNDDYGYTF
CDR3 DNA: TGTGCCAGCTCACCACGGACAGGCAATGACGACTATGGCTACACCTTC

J gene: TRBJ1-5
D gene: .
V gene: TRBV30
clone size: .
CDR3 protein: CAWSAGSGQPQHF
CDR3 DNA: TGTGCCTGGAGTGCGGGGTCGGGGCAGCCCCAGCATTTT

J gene: TRBJ1-6
D gene: .
V gene: TRBV11-2
clone size: .
CDR3 protein: CASSPGMGSPLHF
CDR3 DNA: TGTGCCAGCAGCCCGGGAATGGGGTCACCCCTCCACTTT

J gene: TRBJ1-2
D gene: TRBD1
V gene: TRBV28
clone size: few
CDR3 protein: CASRTGINYGYTF
CDR3 DNA: TGTGCCAGCAGGACAGGGATTAACTATGGCTACACCTTC

J gene: TRBJ1-2
D gene: .
V gene: TRBV28
clone size: few
CDR3 protein: CASSLGRAGYGYTF
CDR3 DNA: TGTGCCAGCAGTTTAGGCAGGGCTGGCTATGGCTACACCTTC

J gene: TRBJ1-2
D gene: TRBD1
V gene: TRBV6-6
clone size: .
CDR3 protein: CASSREWDRSYYGYTF
CDR3 DNA: TGTGCCAGCAGTCGAGAATGGGACAGGTCTTACTATGGCTACACCTTC

J gene: TRBJ1-2
D gene: TRBD1
V gene: TRBV19
clone size: .
CDR3 protein: CASSKQGARNYGYTF
CDR3 DNA: TGTGCCAGTAGTAAGCAGGGGGCGCGGAACTATGGCTACACCTTC

J gene: TRBJ2-1
D gene: TRBD2
V gene: TRBV4-1
clone size: .
CDR3 protein: CASSQLAGVNNEQFF
CDR3 DNA: TGCGCCAGCAGCCAACTAGCGGGGGTCAACAATGAGCAGTTCTTC

J gene: TRBJ2-1
D gene: TRBD1
V gene: TRBV7-2
clone size: .
CDR3 protein: CASSLGGTGGGFSYEQFF
CDR3 DNA: TGTGCCAGCAGCTTAGGAGGGACAGGGGGTGGTTTTTCTTATGAGCAGTTCTTC